This TCR beta chain was observed in a study of cytomegalovirus exposure and HLA in healthy donors. Vbeta (60) and Jbeta (13) primers were used in the PCR. Clones were sequenced by immunoSEQ multiplex PCR, and TCRdb holds only the in-frame ones, with some missing. This sample has some 65,000 clones, with around 68% found just once. Although they were nominally healthy when sampled, donors likely had unrecorded immune exposures. Study conclusions and caveats: Likely technical artifact: a cluster of highly shared sequence variants.

This clone showed up just once. The antigen is unknown. V trimming: 6 bases; J trimming: 8 bases; junction bases outside the gene matches: 5. Germline CDR1 is MDHEN and CDR2 is SYDVKM. This CDR3 contains 15 residues. This sequence joins TRBV28 and TRBJ2-1, with 15 bases identical to TRBD2. The specimen was PBMCs. This receptor was identified in a woman aged 25-40 years in good health and CMV-seronegative. CDR3 nucleotide sequence: TGTGCCAGCAGCGCCGGACTAGCGGGGGGGTATGAGCAGTTCTTC. The encoded protein is CASSAGLAGGYEQFF.